This TCR beta chain was captured in a study of blood T cell repertoires in COVID-19. In the study overall: Donors in the United States, Italy and Spain gave samples during acute or convalescent COVID-19. PBMCs, B-cell-depleted T cells, or T cells were the source of the cDNA or gDNA that made up the material.

Sequencing was performed with immunoSEQ multiplex PCR; in TCRdb, only in-frame clones are kept and a portion is missing. This table has approximately 440,000 clones, about nine tenths appearing once. Input material: PBMCs or T cells enriched from blood (not recorded which). The receptor was derived from a man aged 18 to 29 who had recovered from COVID-19.

The CDR3 reads CASSINALNQPQHF. CDR3 in DNA: TGTGCCAGTAGTATTAATGCACTTAATCAGCCCCAGCATTTT. The chain links TRBV19 to TRBJ1-5; no clear D. Trimming shortened V by 3 bases and J by 4 bases, and 10 bases separated the two germline ends. Germline-derived CDR1 and CDR2 are LNHDA and SQIVND (reference sequence). The CDR3 loop spans 14 amino acids.